The clone carrying this T cell receptor beta chain showed up just once. These data come from a study of blood T cell repertoires in COVID-19. Study information: T cells, B-cell-depleted T cells, or PBMCs supplied cDNA or gDNA.

Only in-frame clones appear in the TCRdb table, and some are missing; sequencing was by immunoSEQ multiplex PCR. The sample shows 160,000 or so clones, roughly 74% of them seen only once. This clonotype originated in a woman of 80 years or more with acute or convalescent COVID-19. The specimen sequenced was peripheral blood.

The CDR3 loop reads CASGSQGNTEAFF. CDR3 bases: TGTGCCAGCGGCTCTCAGGGGAACACTGAAGCTTTCTTT. The chain carries TRBV7-9 and TRBJ1-1, with D tentatively TRBD1 (5 bases). The CDR3 consists of 13 residues. Germline V gene sequence: CDR1 SEHNR, CDR2 FQNEAQ (reference sequence). Trimming shortened V by 8 bases and J by 1 base, and 11 bases separated the two germline ends.